This TCR beta chain was documented in a study of radiation and T cells in renal cell carcinoma. Using immunoSEQ multiplex PCR, the repertoire was profiled, and TCRdb retains in-frame clones only, with some absent. The repertoire holds around 170,000 clones, with 88% as singletons. A note on this clone: Antigen specificity is unknown.

Study-level points and caveats: Top tumor clonotypes rose in blood 2 weeks post-radiation, then contracted.

Germline assignment: CDR1 KGHSH and CDR2 LQKENI. The CDR3 consists of 15 residues. V lost 3 bases and J lost 5, with 16 bases in between. Time point of the sample: blood 4 weeks post-SBRT, at nephrectomy. As to treatment: 15 Gy SBRT to primary tumor, nephrectomy 4 weeks later. The receptor was isolated from a woman aged 50 to 60 with renal cell carcinoma. This material consisted of blood, taken from a patient whose treatment included radiotherapy and nephrectomy. The J gene is TRBJ2-5, the V gene TRBV18, with D possibly matching TRBD2 (6 bases). The CDR3 region has the DNA TGTGCCAGCTCACCTCAGGCAGGGACTCGGGAGACCCAGTACTTC. It encodes CASSPQAGTRETQYF.